Presented here are 24 T cell receptor beta chains from one specimen sequenced in a study of human T cells and chemical hapten exposure (dated by TCRdb to 2020 to 2023). The receptor library was made with RACE. Sequencing used a NextSeq 500. Starting from the raw public reads, TCRdb applied fastp trimming at Q25, assembled clones with MiXCR and retained in-frame beta chains. Each CDR3 protein gets just one entry, which takes the most common genes and DNA from the rows behind it. For this sample there are about 360,000 distinct CDR3 sequences; around 5% appear just once. Under 2.5% of the sample goes to the ten largest clones. The meaning of the sample's time point label: patch test 1, 2 weeks after DPC sensitization. Per the publication, the treatment or condition label means: therapeutic diphenylcyclopropenone sensitization with weekly scalp DPC. The sequences come from whole blood, collected in connection with sensitization to the hapten diphenylcyclopropenone (DPC). The source of these receptors is a woman in her forties or fifties with alopecia areata. Some clones in this sample may be carry-over from other donors' samples.

This clonotype was seen a few times. The rearrangement uses TRBV6-2 or TRBV6-3 and TRBJ2-4; 9 bases fit TRBD2. CDR1 and CDR2 (germline): MNHEY, SVGEGT. Trimming removed 2 bases from V and 8 bases from J; junction bases left unmatched: 10. The CDR3 sequence is 16 residues long. CDR3 region: CASSYTDSGSRDIQYF. CDR3 nucleotides: TGTGCCAGCAGTTACACAGATAGCGGGAGTCGGGACATTCAGTACTTC.

This clonotype showed up just a few times. J is TRBJ2-7 and V is TRBV20-1; no clear D gene. Looked up from germline, CDR1 is DFQATT and CDR2 is SNEGSKA (reference sequence). V shed 1 base and J shed 0 bases, with 4 bases lying between them. CDR3 length: 12 amino acids. The CDR3 nucleotides are TGCAGTGCTAGAGGTAGCTCCTACGAGCAGTACTTC. This codes for CSARGSSYEQYF.

This clonotype was observed at least ten times. The chain is built from TRBV12-3 or TRBV12-4 and TRBJ2-2; 8 bases are shared with TRBD2. CDR3 length: 15 amino acids. V shed 6 bases, J shed 1 base, and the junction held 4 bases outside the gene matches. The CDR3 loop reads CASSPSGGNTGELFF. The CDR3 nucleotides are TGTGCCAGCAGCCCCAGCGGGGGGAACACCGGGGAGCTGTTTTTT.

The sample holds many counts of this clonotype. DNA of the CDR3: TGTGCCAGCAGTTTATCTGCCTTCTCGATTTACGAGCAGTACTTC. This translates into CASSLSAFSIYEQYF. This rearrangement joins TRBV27 to TRBJ2-7; D remains unclear. Trimming shortened V by 0 bases and J by 4 bases, and 13 bases separated the two germline ends. The germline V gene has CDR1 MNHEY and CDR2 SMNVEV (reference sequence). This CDR3 spans 15 amino acids.

This clonotype showed up just a few times. The rearrangement links TRBV6-5 to TRBJ2-5; 9 bases are shared with TRBD1. The trim removed 7 bases at V and 7 bases at J, leaving 13 bases unmatched. The CDR3 covers 15 residues. Per germline, CDR1 MNHEY and CDR2 SVGAGI. CDR3 region: CASIEPGQGMRTQYF. The CDR3 coding sequence is TGTGCCAGCATTGAACCGGGACAGGGTATGAGGACCCAGTACTTC.

There are a few counts of this clonotype. The rearrangement joins TRBV29-1 to TRBJ2-2, with D perhaps assigned TRBD1 or TRBD2 (5 bases each). The V gene's germline CDR1 is SQVTM and CDR2 ANQGSEA. The CDR3 length is 13 residues. The V and J ends lost 4 bases and 3 bases respectively, with 9 bases between them. The CDR3 reads CSVGDGYTGELFF. CDR3 nucleotide sequence: TGCAGCGTTGGGGACGGTTACACCGGGGAGCTGTTTTTT.

This clonotype came up a few times. The chain couples TRBV20-1 to TRBJ1-5, with D possibly matching TRBD1 (6 bases). V was trimmed by 5 bases and J by 6 bases, leaving 11 bases between them. Germline V lookup: CDR1 DFQATT, CDR2 SNEGSKA (reference sequence). The length of the CDR3 is 12 residues. For the CDR3, the DNA is TGCAGTGCTGTACAGGGAGGTCAGCCCCAGCATTTT. Its protein is CSAVQGGQPQHF.

This clonotype was found many times. V is TRBV5-1 and J is TRBJ2-7; D is possibly TRBD1 or TRBD2 (6 bases each). The germline V gene encodes CDR1 SGHRS and CDR2 YFSETQ. The CDR3 spans 14 residues. V dropped 2 bases and J dropped 5 bases, with 14 bases sitting between them. CDR3 amino acids: CASSFSGGIDEQYF. CDR3 nucleotide sequence: TGCGCCAGCAGCTTCTCCGGGGGCATAGACGAGCAGTACTTC.

In its sample, this clonotype was seen many times. This rearrangement joins TRBV20-1 to TRBJ1-1, with D tentatively TRBD1 (5 bases). Germline values: CDR1 DFQATT, CDR2 SNEGSKA (reference sequence). The CDR3 runs to 14 residues. Trimming cost V 0 bases and J 4 bases, with 12 bases left between them. CDR3 DNA sequence: TGCAGTGCTAGAGAGACAGCGGGACGCACTGAAGCTTTCTTT. This sequence encodes CSARETAGRTEAFF.

The chain carries TRBV9 and TRBJ1-2; D is uncertain. V lost 6 bases and J 2 bases, leaving 5 bases between the germline ends. The CDR3 length is 11 residues. Germline V lookup: CDR1 SGDLS, CDR2 YYNGEE. CDR3 DNA sequence: TGTGCCAGCATGGGGAACTATGGCTACACCTTC. Translated: CASMGNYGYTF.

A remark on this clonotype: This clone may be a read error of a much larger clone one base away. This chain connects TRBV28 to TRBJ2-7; the match to TRBD2 covers 9 bases. Germline V lookup: CDR1 MDHEN, CDR2 SYDVKM. The CDR3 has 15 amino acids. Trimming at V came to 7 bases and at J to 4 bases, leaving 11 bases not matched to a gene. This CDR3 is CASTRTSVRGYEQYF. The CDR3 DNA reads as TGTGCCAGCACCAGGACTAGCGTGAGGGGGTACGAGCAGTACTTC.

This clonotype has at least ten counts. The V gene is TRBV28, the J gene TRBJ2-1; no definite D call. Germline V gene sequence: CDR1 MDHEN, CDR2 SYDVKM. Trimming removed 3 bases from V and 6 bases from J, with 6 bases in between. There are 12 residues in the CDR3. The DNA for the CDR3 is TGTGCCAGCAGTTTCCCCCCCAATGAGCAGTTCTTC. Translating gives CASSFPPNEQFF.

This clonotype was detected ten times or more. For the CDR3, the DNA is TGTGCCAGCAGCCCCGCGGGAGCGGGGGGGCGGAGTACCCAGTACTTC. It specifies CASSPAGAGGRSTQYF. The chain joins TRBV7-2 to TRBJ2-5; TRBD2 agrees at 10 bases. This CDR3 has 16 amino acids. Germline assignment: CDR1 SGHTA and CDR2 FQGNSA. V shed 5 bases, J shed 8 bases, and the junction held 14 bases outside the gene matches. Filled out from reference TRBV7-2 and TRBJ2-5, the complete variable domain reads GAGVSQSPSNKVTEKGKDVELRCDPISGHTALYWYRQSLGQGLEFLIYFQGNSAPDKSGLPSDRFSAERTGGSVSTLTIQRTQQEDSAVYLCASSPAGAGGRSTQYFGPGTRLLVL.

This clonotype was found many times. The V gene is TRBV7-8, the J gene TRBJ2-3; 8 bases fit TRBD2. The CDR3 runs 15 residues. V trimming: 8 bases; J trimming: 4 bases; junction bases outside the gene matches: 11. Germline V gene data show CDR1 as SGHVS and CDR2 as FQNEAQ. In nucleotides, the CDR3 is TGTGCCAGCGGGCTTAGCGGGGCTCGCTCAGATACGCAGTATTTT. Protein: CASGLSGARSDTQYF.

Only a few counts were recorded for this clonotype. The chain recombines TRBV21-1 with TRBJ1-4. TRBV21-1 counts as a pseudogene. The CDR3 spans 14 residues. DNA for the CDR3: TGTGCCAGCAGTTCCGACAAAAGAGGGGAAAAACTGTTTTTT. This gives the protein CASSSDKRGEKLFF.

This clonotype showed up just a few times. V usage is TRBV20-1 and J usage is TRBJ1-1; D uncertain. CDR3 length: 12 amino acids. The germline V gene encodes CDR1 DFQATT and CDR2 SNEGSKA (reference sequence). V lost 4 bases and J lost 5, with 11 bases in between. CDR3 protein: CSANDLGTEAFF. The CDR3 nucleotides read TGCAGTGCTAACGACTTGGGGACTGAAGCTTTCTTT.

This chain connects TRBV5-4 to TRBJ2-3; perhaps TRBD2 as D (6 bases). The ends were cut back, 1 base at V and 5 bases at J, with 14 bases in the middle. This CDR3 has 15 residues. The germline gives CDR1 SGHNT, CDR2 YYREEE (reference sequence). CDR3 in DNA: TGTGCCAGCAGCTTGTCTTCTTGGGGGGTAGATACGCAGTATTTT. Translated: CASSLSSWGVDTQYF.

This clonotype has ten or more counts. The rearrangement uses TRBV12-3 or TRBV12-4 and TRBJ2-2, with D possibly TRBD1 on 6 matching bases. V shed 4 bases and J shed 5 bases, with 8 bases lying between them. This CDR3 is built from 13 residues. The CDR3 coding sequence is TGTGCCAGCAGTTCTACAGGGACCGGGGAGCTGTTTTTT. Its translation is CASSSTGTGELFF.

This clonotype has at least ten counts. The chain joins TRBV6-2 or TRBV6-3 to TRBJ2-7; TRBD1 aligns across 9 bases. This CDR3 has 15 amino acids. With V trimmed by 4 bases and J by 2 bases, 6 bases remained unmatched. Germline CDR1 reads MNHEY; CDR2 reads SVGEGT. This chain's CDR3 is CASSSAGTGTYEQYF. CDR3 nucleotide sequence: TGTGCCAGCAGTTCCGCCGGGACAGGGACCTACGAGCAGTACTTC.

V and J are TRBV5-1 and TRBJ1-1; 8 bases are a match to TRBD1. CDR1 SGHRS and CDR2 YFSETQ come from the germline V gene. The V and J ends lost 0 bases and 5 bases, in that order; junction bases with no gene match: 6. This CDR3 is 15 amino acids long. The DNA for the CDR3 is TGCGCCAGCAGCTTGGAGGTCAGGGGGCGGACTGAAGCTTTCTTT. Protein sequence: CASSLEVRGRTEAFF.

At least ten counts were recorded for this clonotype. The chain combines TRBV20-1 with TRBJ1-1; D possibly corresponds to TRBD1 (6 bases). V was pared by 0 bases and J by 3 bases, with 14 bases between. This CDR3 has 15 residues. CDR1 is DFQATT and CDR2 is SNEGSKA in the germline V gene (reference sequence). The CDR3 spells CSARDYVGAYTEAFF. Written as DNA, the CDR3 is TGCAGTGCTAGAGATTACGTGGGGGCTTACACTGAAGCTTTCTTT.

This clonotype has more than one count but fewer than ten. The chain links TRBV6-1 to TRBJ2-1, with 8 bases matching TRBD2. Per the germline V gene, CDR1 is MNHNS and CDR2 is SASEGT. This CDR3 region has 15 residues. The V and J ends lost 0 bases and 9 bases, in that order; junction bases with no gene match: 7. CDR3 sequence: CASSEAQAGGGEQFF. The CDR3 coding sequence is TGTGCCAGCAGTGAAGCTCAGGCGGGAGGCGGTGAGCAGTTCTTC.

V is TRBV7-2 and J is TRBJ1-2; perhaps TRBD1 as D (6 bases). Germline V CDR1 and CDR2: SGHTA, FQGNSA. There are 14 residues in the CDR3. V was shortened by 0 bases and J by 7 bases, with 12 bases between the two germline ends. CDR3 in DNA: TGTGCCAGCAGCTTAGCAACCAGGGGCTCTGGCTACACCTTC. It encodes CASSLATRGSGYTF. The full variable domain, in which reference TRBV7-2 and TRBJ1-2 provide the parts outside the CDR3, is GAGVSQSPSNKVTEKGKDVELRCDPISGHTALYWYRQSLGQGLEFLIYFQGNSAPDKSGLPSDRFSAERTGGSVSTLTIQRTQQEDSAVYLCASSLATRGSGYTFGSGTRLTVV.

The chain joins TRBV12-3 or TRBV12-4 to TRBJ2-2, with D perhaps matching TRBD1 or TRBD2 (5 bases each). With 10 bases removed from V and 6 bases from J, the gap between germline ends came to 27 bases. The CDR3 is made up of 17 amino acids. CDR3 in DNA: TGTGCCATCCAGGGAGCCACCCAACGCGGAAGGGCCGGGGAGCTGTTTTTT. Its protein is CAIQGATQRGRAGELFF.